This T cell receptor (beta chain) was recovered during a study of blood T cell repertoires in COVID-19. Sequenced by immunoSEQ multiplex PCR; TCRdb stores in-frame clones only, minus some. This table has roughly 40,000 clones, roughly 86% appearing once. Germline V CDR1 and CDR2: SGHRS, YFSETQ. The CDR3 loop spans 12 amino acids. With 2 bases removed from V and 4 bases from J, the gap between germline ends came to 6 bases. The clonotype was recovered from a man between 65 and 85 years old with acute or convalescent COVID-19. Sample: peripheral blood. The V gene is TRBV5-1, the J gene TRBJ2-5; TRBD1 is a possible D gene (5 bases). CDR3 nucleotide sequence: TGCGCCAGCAGCTTTAGGGGAGAGACCCAGTACTTC. Protein: CASSFRGETQYF.